This is a list of T cell receptor beta chains from one sample in a study of glioma-infiltrating T cells after dendritic cell vaccination. Assay: immunoSEQ multiplex PCR; the TCRdb copy retains only in-frame clones and omits some. The repertoire includes approximately 90,000 clones, 85% of them detected once, and roughly 2.9% sits in the top ten. The specimen was blood, collected before dendritic cell vaccination. All receptors come from a human donor with glioblastoma. Each CDR3 is given with its conserved first and last residue. A D gene is named only where the DNA matches it firmly. The size of a clone is reported for some rows only, either as once, few or many, or as a class for expanded clones.

clone size	V gene	D gene	J gene	CDR3 protein	CDR3 DNA
NA	TRBV10-3	TRBD2	TRBJ2-5	CANSPDPATGGWETQYF	TGTGCCAACTCTCCCGATCCCGCCACGGGGGGATGGGAGACCCAGTACTTC
NA	TRBV5-1	TRBD1	TRBJ2-7	CASSWGTGYEQYF	TGCGCCAGCAGCTGGGGGACAGGGTACGAGCAGTACTTC
NA	TRBV5-4	NA	TRBJ2-5	CASSLGGGYFQETQYF	TGTGCCAGCAGCCTAGGAGGGGGCTACTTCCAAGAGACCCAGTACTTC
few	TRBV15	NA	TRBJ2-7	CTTSRDQQVGQYF	TGTACCACCAGCAGAGACCAACAGGTCGGGCAGTACTTC
NA	TRBV19	NA	TRBJ1-3	CASSPRWAFGNTIYF	TGTGCCAGTAGTCCCCGGTGGGCGTTTGGAAACACCATATATTTT
NA	TRBV7-9	NA	TRBJ1-1	CATRLGGLNTEAFF	TGTGCCACCAGGCTGGGGGGGCTAAACACTGAAGCTTTCTTT
NA	TRBV7-9	NA	TRBJ1-1	CASSFQGDTEAFF	TGTGCCAGCAGCTTTCAGGGCGATACTGAAGCTTTCTTT
once	TRBV5-1	TRBD2	TRBJ2-7	CASSSGLALEQYF	TGCGCCAGCAGCTCGGGACTAGCCCTGGAGCAGTACTTC
NA	TRBV28	TRBD2	TRBJ2-2	CAGSGMNTGELFF	TGTGCCGGCAGCGGGATGAACACCGGGGAGCTGTTTTTT
few	TRBV6-5	TRBD2	TRBJ2-1	CASSPGLAGSEQFF	TGTGCCAGCAGTCCGGGACTAGCGGGATCTGAGCAGTTCTTC
NA	TRBV18	NA	TRBJ2-7	CASSPTPSVWGDEQYF	TGTGCCAGCTCACCCACGCCTAGCGTCTGGGGGGACGAGCAGTACTTC
NA	TRBV6-5	TRBD1	TRBJ2-2	CASSYPRTGGTGELFF	TGTGCCAGCAGTTACCCGCGGACAGGGGGAACCGGGGAGCTGTTTTTT
NA	TRBV11-2	NA	TRBJ2-7	CASSPGSVEEQYF	TGTGCCAGCAGCCCCGGGAGTGTAGAGGAGCAGTACTTC
NA	TRBV4-1	NA	TRBJ2-3	CASSQDTGTDTQYF	TGCGCCAGCAGCCAAGATACGGGCACAGATACGCAGTATTTT
NA	TRBV7-2	NA	TRBJ2-5	CASSRSGEETQYF	TGTGCCAGCAGCAGATCAGGGGAAGAGACCCAGTACTTC
once	TRBV6-5	NA	TRBJ2-7	CASRQPGQNYEQYF	TGTGCCAGCCGCCAACCGGGACAAAATTACGAGCAGTACTTC
NA	TRBV11-2	TRBD2	TRBJ2-1	CASSLRAGVNEQFF	TGTGCCAGCAGCTTAAGAGCGGGGGTGAATGAGCAGTTCTTC
NA	TRBV5-1	TRBD2	TRBJ2-2	CASSNSGGPNTGELFF	TGCGCCAGCAGCAATAGCGGGGGGCCAAACACCGGGGAGCTGTTTTTT
NA	TRBV10-1	NA	TRBJ1-2	CASSGPGYGYTF	TGCGCCAGCAGTGGGCCAGGCTATGGCTACACCTTC
few	TRBV18	NA	TRBJ2-7	CASSPNLAGGYEQYF	TGTGCCAGCTCACCGAACCTAGCCGGGGGCTACGAGCAGTACTTC
NA	TRBV7-6	TRBD2	TRBJ2-5	CASSLRAGGAETQYF	TGTGCCAGCAGCTTAAGGGCGGGAGGAGCGGAGACCCAGTACTTC
NA	TRBV6-5	NA	TRBJ1-2	CASRRGVGHYGYTF	TGTGCCAGCAGGCGGGGGGTGGGTCACTATGGCTACACCTTC
NA	TRBV5-1	NA	TRBJ2-3	CATQASQGTDTQYF	TGCGCCACCCAGGCGTCCCAGGGCACAGATACGCAGTATTTT
NA	TRBV4-1	TRBD1	TRBJ1-2	CASSQARRRTGSFYGYTF	TGCGCCAGCAGCCAAGCCAGACGTCGGACAGGGTCTTTCTATGGCTACACCTTC
NA	TRBV10-2	NA	TRBJ2-1	CASSESVQATNYNEQFF	TGCGCCAGCAGTGAGTCGGTACAAGCGACTAACTACAATGAGCAGTTCTTC
NA	TRBV7-2	NA	TRBJ1-3	CASSRAGPDSGNTIYF	TGTGCCAGCAGCCGAGCGGGGCCCGACTCTGGAAACACCATATATTTT
NA	TRBV30	NA	TRBJ2-7	CAWRAVRETYEQYF	TGTGCCTGGAGGGCAGTCCGTGAAACCTACGAGCAGTACTTC
NA	TRBV6-5	NA	TRBJ2-7	CASSPPGLPYEQYF	TGTGCCAGCAGTCCCCCGGGACTCCCCTACGAGCAGTACTTC
NA	TRBV7-9	NA	TRBJ2-5	CASSLSPSQETQYF	TGTGCCAGCAGCTTAAGTCCCAGCCAAGAGACCCAGTACTTC
NA	TRBV10-2	TRBD2	TRBJ2-5	CASRASGKETQYF	TGCGCCAGCAGGGCTAGCGGGAAAGAGACCCAGTACTTC
NA	TRBV10-1	NA	TRBJ1-1	CASSDFQTEAFF	TGCGCCAGCAGTGACTTCCAGACTGAAGCTTTCTTT
NA	TRBV7-2	TRBD2	TRBJ2-2	CASSLVAGGSQYGELFF	TGTGCCAGCAGCTTAGTGGCGGGAGGAAGTCAGTACGGGGAGCTGTTTTTT
NA	TRBV4-2	TRBD1	TRBJ2-7	CASSQDLGGRGRDEQYF	TGTGCCAGCAGCCAAGATCTTGGGGGCAGGGGGCGCGACGAGCAGTACTTC
NA	TRBV4-1	NA	TRBJ2-7	CASSRRGEQYF	TGCGCCAGCAGCCGGAGGGGCGAGCAGTACTTC
NA	TRBV18	TRBD1	TRBJ2-7	CASSLAGTGGISEQYF	TGTGCCAGCTCACTGGCCGGGACAGGGGGCATCAGCGAGCAGTACTTC
few	TRBV27	TRBD1	TRBJ1-4	CASSRGPGGTNEKLFF	TGTGCCAGCAGTCGCGGACCAGGGGGGACTAATGAAAAACTGTTTTTT
NA	TRBV30	NA	TRBJ2-1	CAWRGGRAINEQFF	TGTGCCTGGAGAGGGGGGAGGGCGATCAATGAGCAGTTCTTC
NA	TRBV2	TRBD2	TRBJ2-3	CASSYLAGNTDTQYF	TGTGCCAGCAGCTATCTAGCGGGGAACACAGATACGCAGTATTTT
NA	TRBV9	NA	TRBJ2-1	CASSAFLPDEQFF	TGTGCCAGCAGCGCTTTTTTGCCAGATGAGCAGTTCTTC
NA	TRBV19	NA	TRBJ1-2	CASSIANRDYGYTF	TGTGCCAGTAGTATAGCCAACAGGGACTATGGCTACACCTTC
NA	TRBV19	TRBD1	TRBJ1-5	CASSRVRDRDNQPQHF	TGTGCCAGTAGTAGAGTCCGGGACAGGGACAATCAGCCCCAGCATTTT
NA	TRBV4-3	NA	TRBJ2-2	CASSSQVVAELFF	TGCGCCAGCAGTAGCCAAGTGGTCGCGGAGCTGTTTTTT
few	TRBV2	TRBD2	TRBJ2-7	CARGASGSRGQYF	TGTGCCAGAGGGGCTAGCGGGAGTAGAGGGCAGTACTTC
NA	TRBV20-1	NA	TRBJ2-3	CSAQTGDTQYF	TGCAGTGCTCAAACGGGAGATACGCAGTATTTT
medium-sized	TRBV4-3	NA	TRBJ2-7	CASSPRQTLSYEQYF	TGCGCCAGCAGCCCACGACAGACCCTCTCCTACGAGCAGTACTTC
once	TRBV5-1	NA	TRBJ2-5	CASSPSGYETQYF	TGCGCCAGCAGCCCAAGCGGATACGAGACCCAGTACTTC
NA	TRBV11-3	NA	TRBJ2-3	CASSLADSYTDTQYF	TGTGCCAGCAGCTTAGCGGACTCCTACACAGATACGCAGTATTTT
few	TRBV30	NA	TRBJ1-1	CAWSVQPGTLAFF	TGTGCCTGGAGTGTTCAACCCGGGACTCTGGCTTTCTTT
NA	TRBV5-1	TRBD1	TRBJ2-7	CASSLGFRTGDLEQYF	TGCGCCAGCAGCTTGGGGTTCAGGACAGGGGACCTCGAGCAGTACTTC
NA	TRBV7-9	TRBD1	TRBJ1-1	CASSLRQGATEAFF	TGTGCCAGCAGCTTAAGGCAGGGGGCCACTGAAGCTTTCTTT
NA	TRBV19	TRBD2	TRBJ2-1	CASSITGGPYNEQFF	TGTGCCAGTAGTATAACGGGGGGGCCTTACAATGAGCAGTTCTTC
NA	TRBV9	TRBD2	TRBJ2-3	CASSVVAGAGSDTQYF	TGTGCCAGCAGCGTAGTGGCGGGAGCGGGGAGCGATACGCAGTATTTT